A single sample gave rise to the 32 T cell receptor beta chains below, sequenced in a study of cytomegalovirus exposure and HLA in healthy donors. Vbeta (60) and Jbeta (13) primers were used in the PCR. The protocol was immunoSEQ multiplex PCR, while the TCRdb copy is restricted to in-frame clones and leaves out a portion. Of roughly 130,000 clones in the sample, about 82% were seen once. Sequenced input: PBMCs. The receptors come from a man aged 30 to 39 in good health and CMV-seronegative.

The table lists this clone with a few counts. V usage is TRBV18 and J usage is TRBJ1-4; maybe TRBD1 (5 bases). This CDR3 has 14 amino acids. V shed 3 bases and J shed 4 bases, with 9 bases lying between them. CDR1 and CDR2 (germline): KGHSH, LQKENI. The CDR3 DNA sequence: TGTGCCAGCTCACCCACAGGCGTTAATGAAAAACTGTTTTTT. Its translation: CASSPTGVNEKLFF.

In the case of this clone: The same CDR3 arises from other DNA sequences in this sample as well. The chain combines TRBV2 with TRBJ1-6, with D hard to call. V was trimmed by 4 bases and J by 7 bases, leaving 8 bases between them. CDR1 is SNHLY, CDR2 FYNNEI, per germline. The CDR3 totals 13 residues. DNA for the CDR3: TGTGCCAGCAGTGTAGAAAGAAATTCACCCCTCCACTTT. It is translated as CASSVERNSPLHF.

The V and J genes are TRBV7-3 and TRBJ2-1; 7 bases match TRBD2. J lost 9 bases, V lost 4 bases, and 6 bases had no gene match. CDR3 size: 13 residues. Germline assignment: CDR1 SGHTA and CDR2 FQGTGA. DNA for the CDR3: TGTGCCAGCAGCTCCAGCAGCGGGACTGAGCAGTTCTTC. It codes for CASSSSSGTEQFF.

The rearrangement links TRBV15 to TRBJ2-3; TRBD2 matches 11 bases. J was trimmed by 1 base and V by 0 bases; bases with no gene match: 12. The germline V gene has CDR1 LNHNV and CDR2 YYDKDF (reference sequence). CDR3 length: 20 amino acids. CDR3 coding DNA: TGTGCCACCAGCAGAGATGTGGGGGGGCTAGCGGGAGGACGCACAGATACGCAGTATTTT. It codes for CATSRDVGGLAGGRTDTQYF.

The CDR3 here is CASSQVSGSGNEQFF. The CDR3 region has the DNA TGTGCCAGCAGCCAGGTTAGCGGGAGTGGCAATGAGCAGTTCTTC. The V gene is TRBV4-2, the J gene TRBJ2-1; 9 nucleotides align to TRBD2. V lost 3 bases to trimming and J lost 6 bases; unmatched junction nucleotides: 6. The CDR3 contains 15 residues. Germline V gene data show CDR1 as LGHNA and CDR2 as YNFKEQ.

The V gene is TRBV2, the J gene TRBJ1-2, with D tentatively TRBD1 (5 bases). The germline V gene encodes CDR1 SNHLY and CDR2 FYNNEI. CDR3 size: 13 residues. V lost 8 bases and J lost 0, with 10 bases in between. The CDR3 sequence is CASLQETNYGYTF. The CDR3 DNA is TGTGCCAGCTTACAGGAAACTAACTATGGCTACACCTTC.

The rearrangement uses TRBV2 and TRBJ2-5; TRBD1 aligns across 9 bases. Germline assignment: CDR1 SNHLY and CDR2 FYNNEI. V shed 5 bases and J 4 bases; nucleotides not matched to a gene: 8. The CDR3 has 15 amino acids. The DNA for the CDR3 is TGTGCCAGCAGTCGGGACAGGGCTGAGCGAGAGACCCAGTACTTC. Encoded protein: CASSRDRAERETQYF.

J is TRBJ2-5 and V is TRBV29-1; perhaps TRBD2 as D (6 bases). This CDR3 spans 13 amino acids. In germline, CDR1 is SQVTM, CDR2 ANQGSEA. CDR3: CSVDGGLVETQYF. The DNA for the CDR3 is TGCAGTGTCGACGGAGGGCTGGTGGAGACCCAGTACTTC. Full variable domain (remainder filled in from reference TRBV29-1 and TRBJ2-5): SAVISQKPSRDICQRGTSLTIQCQVDSQVTMMFWYRQQPGQSLTLIATANQGSEATYESGFVIDKFPISRPNLTFSTLTVSNMSPEDSSIYLCSVDGGLVETQYFGPGTRLLVL.

The gene calls are TRBV4-2 and TRBJ2-3; D remains ambiguous. The V end lost 0 bases, the J end lost 2 bases, and 12 bases lay between the germline ends. The CDR3 has 16 residues. Looked up from germline, CDR1 is LGHNA and CDR2 is YNFKEQ. The DNA of the CDR3 is TGTGCCAGCAGCCAAGACCCCCTAGAATACACAGATACGCAGTATTTT. Amino acids: CASSQDPLEYTDTQYF.

The chain has TRBV10-3 and TRBJ2-1; 12 bases agree with TRBD2. Trimming cost V 3 bases and J 0 bases; bases outside gene matches: 6. The CDR3 covers 18 residues. Germline loops: CDR1 ENHRY, CDR2 SYGVKD. CDR3 in DNA: TGTGCCATCAGTGACTCTAGCGGGAGGGCTACCTCCTACAATGAGCAGTTCTTC. It specifies CAISDSSGRATSYNEQFF.

The chain couples TRBV9 to TRBJ2-7, with 7 bases matching TRBD2. The V and J ends lost 1 base and 2 bases, in that order; junction bases with no gene match: 6. Germline assignment: CDR1 SGDLS and CDR2 YYNGEE. CDR3 length: 15 residues. CDR3 in amino acids: CASSVSSGPTYEQYF. In DNA, the CDR3 is TGTGCCAGCAGCGTATCTAGCGGCCCAACCTACGAGCAGTACTTC. The full variable domain, with the rest looked up from reference TRBV9 and TRBJ2-7, is DSGVTQTPKHLITATGQRVTLRCSPRSGDLSVYWYQQSLDQGLQFLIQYYNGEERAKGNILERFSAQQFPDLHSELNLSSLELGDSALYFCASSVSSGPTYEQYFGPGTRLTVT.

The V call is TRBV5-4, the J call TRBJ2-3; TRBD2 matches 7 bases. The J segment lost 4 bases and the V segment lost 4 bases, leaving 6 bases of the junction unmatched. The CDR3 loop spans 14 amino acids. The V gene's germline CDR1 is SGHNT and CDR2 YYREEE (reference sequence). The CDR3 spells CASSKAGSSDTQYF. The DNA for the CDR3 is TGTGCCAGCAGCAAAGCGGGGAGCTCAGATACGCAGTATTTT.

The chain uses TRBV4-2 and TRBJ1-1; D uncertain. V gave up 1 base and J gave up 1 base, with 10 bases separating them. Germline values: CDR1 LGHNA, CDR2 YNFKEQ. This CDR3 region has 15 residues. The CDR3 DNA follows: TGTGCCAGCAGCCAAGTGGCCAAGAAGAACACTGAAGCTTTCTTT. Protein: CASSQVAKKNTEAFF.

This rearrangement joins TRBV5-6 to TRBJ2-7; possible D gene TRBD2, 6 bases. CDR3 length: 15 amino acids. The V end was cut by 4 bases, the J end by 3 bases, with 17 bases between. Germline V lookup: CDR1 SGHDT, CDR2 YYEEEE. The CDR3 is CASSLTRRGFYEQYF. Here the CDR3 DNA reads TGTGCCAGCAGCCTGACGAGGAGGGGATTCTACGAGCAGTACTTC. Drawing the rest from reference TRBV5-6 and TRBJ2-7, the complete variable domain is DAGVTQSPTHLIKTRGQQVTLRCSPKSGHDTVSWYQQALGQGPQFIFQYYEEEERQRGNFPDRFSGHQFPNYSSELNVNALLLGDSALYLCASSLTRRGFYEQYFGPGTRLTVT.

This clone showed up just a few times. The chain has TRBV15 and TRBJ1-2, with 11 nucleotides matching TRBD1. With V trimmed by 5 bases and J by 4 bases, 0 bases remained unmatched. The germline gives CDR1 LNHNV, CDR2 YYDKDF (reference sequence). This CDR3 comprises 13 residues. In nucleotides, the CDR3 is TGTGCCACCAGCGGACAGGGGGCCTATGGCTACACCTTC. Translated: CATSGQGAYGYTF.

V is TRBV7-9 and J is TRBJ1-1; a possible D gene is TRBD1 (5 bases). The V end lost 11 bases, the J end lost 0 bases, and 13 bases lay between the germline ends. Per germline, CDR1 SEHNR and CDR2 FQNEAQ (reference sequence). There are 13 residues in the CDR3. The CDR3 nucleotides read TGTGCCGTGGGGCTGCCTATGAACACTGAAGCTTTCTTT. Translated: CAVGLPMNTEAFF.

V usage is TRBV27 and J usage is TRBJ1-3; D is unresolved. Trimming cost V 8 bases and J 7 bases, with 18 bases left between them. The CDR3 totals 14 residues. The V gene's germline CDR1 is MNHEY and CDR2 SMNVEV (reference sequence). The DNA of the CDR3 is TGTGCCAGCGGAAGAAGGACGGGGAGCAACACCATATATTTT. It encodes CASGRRTGSNTIYF.

This clone is a singleton in its sample. The chain has TRBV5-3 and TRBJ1-5, with D unresolved. TRBV5-3 carries the ORF label, with uncertain function. V was clipped by 1 base and J by 5 bases, with 19 bases between them. CDR3 length: 17 residues. CDR3 DNA: TGTGCCAGAAGCTTGAAGAGCTTCTCCCCTCACCATCAGCCCCAGCATTTT. This translates into CARSLKSFSPHHQPQHF.

The chain recombines TRBV11-2 with TRBJ2-5; 7 bases fit TRBD2. From germline, CDR1 is SGHAT and CDR2 FQNNGV. After removal of 6 bases from V and 4 bases from J, the junction contained 5 bases not matched to a gene. This CDR3 has 13 amino acids. In DNA form, the CDR3 reads TGTGCCAGCAGACGGGGCGGGGGAGAGACCCAGTACTTC. This translates into CASRRGGGETQYF.

The gene calls are TRBV19 and TRBJ1-5; D remains unclear. Germline assignment: CDR1 LNHDA and CDR2 SQIVND (reference sequence). The V and J ends lost 0 bases and 5 bases respectively, with 20 bases between them. The CDR3 runs 18 residues. Written as DNA, the CDR3 is TGTGCCAGTAGTATAGAGGCCTGGACCACGGAGGGCCATCAGCCCCAGCATTTT. Its protein product is CASSIEAWTTEGHQPQHF.

This clone was seen just once. The genes are TRBV13 and TRBJ1-6; 7 bases align to TRBD1. The CDR3 spans 16 residues. The V gene's germline CDR1 is PRHDT and CDR2 FYEKMQ (reference sequence). V shed 0 bases and J 6 bases; nucleotides not matched to a gene: 5. The CDR3 DNA is TGTGCCAGCAGCTTAGGCTGGACAGGTTCTAATTCACCCCTCCACTTT. As protein: CASSLGWTGSNSPLHF.

The V call is TRBV6-4, the J call TRBJ2-3, with TRBD1 as a possible D gene (5 bases). Germline V gives CDR1 MRHNA, CDR2 SNTAGT. The CDR3 length is 13 residues. The V and J ends lost 6 bases and 2 bases respectively, with 9 bases between them. CDR3: CASSQDITDTQYF. DNA of the CDR3: TGTGCCAGCAGCCAGGACATCACAGATACGCAGTATTTT.

The gene calls are TRBV30 and TRBJ2-7; a weak D match, TRBD1 (6 bases). This CDR3 comprises 13 residues. From germline, CDR1 is GTSNPN and CDR2 SVGIG (reference sequence). The V and J ends lost 3 bases and 2 bases respectively, with 11 bases between them. This CDR3 reads CAWSDGGPYEQYF. CDR3 DNA: TGTGCCTGGAGCGATGGGGGCCCCTACGAGCAGTACTTC.

The V call is TRBV27, the J call TRBJ2-1; 7 nucleotides agree with TRBD2. From germline, CDR1 is MNHEY and CDR2 SMNVEV (reference sequence). V was pared by 5 bases and J by 0 bases, with 7 bases of the junction left unmatched. This CDR3 contains 16 residues. The CDR3: CASSLFSGASYNEQFF. CDR3 DNA: TGTGCCAGCAGTCTATTCAGCGGGGCCTCCTACAATGAGCAGTTCTTC.

The chain links TRBV10-2 to TRBJ2-1; TRBD2 matches at 10 bases. The CDR3 consists of 15 residues. J gave up 4 bases and V 3 bases, and 3 bases lay outside the gene matches. The germline V gene has CDR1 WSHSY and CDR2 SAAADI. In nucleotides, the CDR3 is TGCGCCAGCAGTGATAGACTAGCGGGTTACAATGAGCAGTTCTTC. It specifies CASSDRLAGYNEQFF.

This clone was counted a single time. This sequence joins TRBV7-9 and TRBJ2-3; TRBD2 aligns across 14 bases. This CDR3 region has 19 residues. Germline V gene data show CDR1 as SEHNR and CDR2 as FQNEAQ (reference sequence). The junction had 15 bases not matched to a gene; V was cut back by 6 bases and J by 4 bases. Written as DNA, the CDR3 is TGTGCCAGCAGTCGCCGACTAGCGGGGGGGAGTTTTACCGCAGATACGCAGTATTTT. Translation gives CASSRRLAGGSFTADTQYF.

V and J are TRBV5-8 and TRBJ2-1; TRBD2 matches at 12 bases. V lost 7 bases, J lost 9 bases, and 11 bases stayed unmatched. CDR1 is SGHTS and CDR2 is YDEGEE in the germline V gene. This CDR3 is built from 15 residues. The CDR3 DNA follows: TGTGCCAGCCGGACTAGCGGGACTATCCCGTCTGAGCAGTTCTTC. Translating it yields CASRTSGTIPSEQFF.

A note on this clone: The same CDR3 arises from other DNA sequences in this sample as well. V usage is TRBV2 and J usage is TRBJ1-3; 7 positions agree with TRBD1. There are 14 residues in the CDR3. The trim removed 4 bases at V and 4 bases at J, leaving 4 bases unmatched. Looked up from germline, CDR1 is SNHLY and CDR2 is FYNNEI. CDR3 sequence: CASSGQGGGNTIYF. The CDR3 nucleotides read TGTGCCAGCAGTGGACAGGGCGGCGGAAACACCATATATTTT.

In its sample, this clone was seen a few times. The V and J genes are TRBV19 and TRBJ2-7, with 10 bases identical to TRBD2. Trimming at V came to 6 bases and at J to 2 bases, leaving 10 bases not matched to a gene. CDR3 length: 16 amino acids. CDR1 is LNHDA and CDR2 is SQIVND in the germline V gene (reference sequence). The CDR3 DNA is TGTGCCAGTAGGAAGGGGTCTAGCGGGGGAACCTACGAGCAGTACTTC. Protein: CASRKGSSGGTYEQYF.

The chain couples TRBV11-2 to TRBJ1-4; TRBD1 matches 8 bases. The germline CDR1 and CDR2 sequences are SGHAT and FQNNGV. The CDR3 is made up of 13 amino acids. Trimming removed 9 bases from V and 3 bases from J; junction bases left unmatched: 3. Here the CDR3 reads CASNRGSNEKLFF. DNA for the CDR3: TGTGCCAGTAACAGGGGGTCTAATGAAAAACTGTTTTTT. The full variable domain, rest sourced from reference TRBV11-2 and TRBJ1-4, is EAGVAQSPRYKIIEKRQSVAFWCNPISGHATLYWYQQILGQGPKLLIQFQNNGVVDDSQLPKDRFSAERLKGVDSTLKIQPAKLEDSAVYLCASNRGSNEKLFFGSGTQLSVL.

This sequence joins TRBV29-1 and TRBJ2-7; TRBD2 agrees at 7 bases. This CDR3 is built from 12 residues. V was clipped by 7 bases and J by 4 bases; unmatched bases: 7. Germline V CDR1 and CDR2: SQVTM, ANQGSEA. The CDR3 protein is CSASAGVYEQYF. CDR3 bases: TGCAGCGCTTCGGCGGGGGTTTACGAGCAGTACTTC.

The rearrangement uses TRBV7-6 and TRBJ2-1, with 15 bases identical to TRBD2. V was clipped by 5 bases and J by 4 bases; unmatched bases: 6. CDR3 length equals 17 residues. CDR1 is SGHVS, CDR2 FNYEAQ, per germline. This chain's CDR3 is CASSLGTSGRKYNEQFF. Here the CDR3 DNA reads TGTGCCAGCAGCCTCGGGACTAGCGGGAGGAAATACAATGAGCAGTTCTTC.